This T cell receptor beta chain appears in the sequencing data of a study of blood T cell repertoires in COVID-19. V lost 1 base to trimming and J lost 1 base, with 9 bases between them. Germline lookup yields CDR1 LNHNV and CDR2 YYDKDF (reference sequence). CDR3 size: 15 residues. Generated by immunoSEQ multiplex PCR, the TCRdb table keeps only in-frame clones and is missing some. The profile covers 270,000 or so clones, with approximately 82% appearing a single time and about 3% taken by the ten largest. The TCR sequence derives from a woman aged 18-29 years with acute or convalescent COVID-19. Input material: peripheral blood. The chain joins TRBV15 to TRBJ2-3; D might be TRBD2 (6 bases). CDR3 DNA: TGTGCCACCAGCAGAGGGATAGCGGGCACAGATACGCAGTATTTT. It is translated as CATSRGIAGTDTQYF.